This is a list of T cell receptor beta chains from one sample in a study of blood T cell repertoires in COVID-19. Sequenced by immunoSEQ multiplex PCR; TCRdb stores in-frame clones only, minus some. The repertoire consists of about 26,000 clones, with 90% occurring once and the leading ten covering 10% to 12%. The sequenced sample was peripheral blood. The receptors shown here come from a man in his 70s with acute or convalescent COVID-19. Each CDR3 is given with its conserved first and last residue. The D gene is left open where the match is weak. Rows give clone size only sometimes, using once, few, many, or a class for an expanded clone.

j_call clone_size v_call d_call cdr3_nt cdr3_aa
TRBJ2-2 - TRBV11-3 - TGTGCCAGCAGCTTAGGAGGGCGGTCCGGGGAGCTGTTTTTT CASSLGGRSGELFF
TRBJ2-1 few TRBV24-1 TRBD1 TGTGCCACCAGTGGGGGACAGGGATCCTACAATGAGCAGTTCTTC CATSGGQGSYNEQFF
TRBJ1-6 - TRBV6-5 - TGTGCCAGCAGTTCGGATCCGGGATTATATAATTCACCCCTCCACTTT CASSSDPGLYNSPLHF
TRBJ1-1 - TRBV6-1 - TGTGCCAGCAGTTCCGACCGGGACATTCAATCGGCTTTCTTT CASSSDRDIQSAFF
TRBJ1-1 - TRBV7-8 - TGTGCCAGCAGCCTAGGAGGGGGCACTGAAGCTTTCTTT CASSLGGGTEAFF
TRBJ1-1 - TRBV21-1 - TGTGCCAGCACCAACCGGAGGCAGGTAAACACTGAAGCTTTCTTT CASTNRRQVNTEAFF
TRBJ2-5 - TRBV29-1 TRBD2 TGCAGCGTTGTGGGGCGGGAGGAGACCCAGTACTTC CSVVGREETQYF
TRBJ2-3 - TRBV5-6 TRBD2 TGTGCCAGCAGCTTGGGACTAGCGGTTAGCACAGATACGCAGTATTTT CASSLGLAVSTDTQYF
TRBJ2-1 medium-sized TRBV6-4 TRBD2 TGTGCCAGCAGTGACTTAGCGGGAGGGAATGAGCAGTTCTTC CASSDLAGGNEQFF
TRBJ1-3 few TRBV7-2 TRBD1 TGTGCCAAGTCAACAGGGGCGGGAAACACCATATATTTT CAKSTGAGNTIYF
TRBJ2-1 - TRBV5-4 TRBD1 TGTGCCAGCAGCTCCAGGACAGGGAGTTACAATGAGCAGTTCTTC CASSSRTGSYNEQFF
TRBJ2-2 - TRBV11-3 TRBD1 TGTGCCAGCAGCTTGACAGGGGCTGCCCGTGAACTGTTTTTT CASSLTGAARELFF
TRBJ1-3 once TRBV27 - TGTGCCAGCATGGCAGGTGCCGGAAACACCATATATTTT CASMAGAGNTIYF
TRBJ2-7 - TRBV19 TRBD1 TGTGCCAGTAGCCCCGTGGCCGGGACAGGGATTTACGAGCAGTACTTC CASSPVAGTGIYEQYF
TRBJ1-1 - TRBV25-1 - TGTGCCAGCAGTGAAGTCGCCGGGTCGGGGAACACTGAAGCTTTCTTT CASSEVAGSGNTEAFF
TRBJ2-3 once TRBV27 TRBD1 TGTGCCAGCAGTTTAAGAGCTGAGGGGACAGGAAGCACAGATACGCAGTATTTT CASSLRAEGTGSTDTQYF
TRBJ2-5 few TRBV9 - TGCGCCACCAGCGGAGGGGGGGGGCCCCAAGAGACCCAGTACTTC CATSGGGGPQETQYF
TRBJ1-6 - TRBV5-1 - TGCGCCAGCAGCTTGGACACTAATTCACCCCTCCACTTT CASSLDTNSPLHF
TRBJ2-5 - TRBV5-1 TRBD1 TGCGCCAGCAGCCCGACAGGGGTCGGAGAGACCCAGTACTTC CASSPTGVGETQYF
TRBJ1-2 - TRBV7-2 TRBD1 TGTGCCAGCTCGTCTTTACAGGGGAATTATGGCTACACCTTC CASSSLQGNYGYTF
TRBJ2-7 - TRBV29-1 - TGCAGCGTTGAATTGGCCAGTACCTACGAGCAGTACTTC CSVELASTYEQYF
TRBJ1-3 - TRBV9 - TGTGCCAGCAGCGTAGGGGTGAGGCAAGGTAATGGAAACACCATATATTTT CASSVGVRQGNGNTIYF
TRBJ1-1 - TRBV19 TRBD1 TGTGCCAGTACCGGTGACAGGGGGAATACTGAAGCTTTCTTT CASTGDRGNTEAFF
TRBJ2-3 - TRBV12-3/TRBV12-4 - TGTGCCAGCAGTTTCGAGGGGGCAGATACGCAGTATTTT CASSFEGADTQYF
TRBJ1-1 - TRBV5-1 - TGCGCCAGCAGCTTCAACAGGGTGGGGGACACTGAAGCTTTCTTT CASSFNRVGDTEAFF
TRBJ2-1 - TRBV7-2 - TGTGCCAGCAGCTTAGAATGGACATCTCACAATGAGCAGTTCTTC CASSLEWTSHNEQFF
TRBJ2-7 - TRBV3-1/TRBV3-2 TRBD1 TGTGCCAGCAGCTTGCAGGGGGTTACCTACGAGCAGTACTTC CASSLQGVTYEQYF
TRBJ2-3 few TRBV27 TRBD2 TGTGCCAGCAGTAATCTAGCGGGATTCACAGATACGCAGTATTTT CASSNLAGFTDTQYF
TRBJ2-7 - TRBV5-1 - TGCGCCAGCAGTCTCGGGGACTTGGTCAACTACGAGCAGTACTTC CASSLGDLVNYEQYF
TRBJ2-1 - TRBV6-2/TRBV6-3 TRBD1 TGTGCCAGCAGTTACGGGGACAGGGGGAATGAGCAGTTCTTC CASSYGDRGNEQFF
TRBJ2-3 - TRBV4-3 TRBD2 TGCGCCAGCAGCCAAGAGCTGGCTAGCGGGATAAGCTATAGTGGGGATACGCAGTATTTT CASSQELASGISYSGDTQYF
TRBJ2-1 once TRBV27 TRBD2 TGTGCCAGCAGTTTAAGTCCCGGGACTACGTACAATGAGCAGTTCTTC CASSLSPGTTYNEQFF
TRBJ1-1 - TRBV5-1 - TGCGCCAGCAGCTTGGCTAGGCAAAAGAACACTGAAGCTTTCTTT CASSLARQKNTEAFF
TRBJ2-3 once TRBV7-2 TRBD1 TGTGCCAGCAGCCCTGGACAGGGGGGAACAGATACGCAGTATTTT CASSPGQGGTDTQYF
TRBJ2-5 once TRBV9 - TGTGCCAGCAGCCCCCGAGGAGTCCAAGAGACCCAGTACTTC CASSPRGVQETQYF
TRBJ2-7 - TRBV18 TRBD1 TGTGCCAGCTCACGGGCAGGGGGATACGAGCAGTACTTC CASSRAGGYEQYF
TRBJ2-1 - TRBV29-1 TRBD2 TGCAGCGTTATGGCTAGCGGGAGAAATGAGCAGTTCTTC CSVMASGRNEQFF
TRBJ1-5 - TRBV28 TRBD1 TGTGCCAGCAGTCCCCTATCCGACAGGGGACCCCAGCATTTT CASSPLSDRGPQHF
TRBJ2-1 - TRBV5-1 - TGCGCCAGCAGCTTAGGCGGGCCCTACAATGAGCAGTTCTTC CASSLGGPYNEQFF
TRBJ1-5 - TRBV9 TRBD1 TGTGCCAGCAGCCCAGGAACAGGGGCTAGCAATCAGCCCCAGCATTTT CASSPGTGASNQPQHF
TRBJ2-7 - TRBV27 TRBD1 TGTGCCAGCAGGTCGACAGGGTTCGAGCAGTACTTC CASRSTGFEQYF
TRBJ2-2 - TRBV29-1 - TGCAGCGTTGTCGGACTATCCCACACCGGGGAGCTGTTTTTT CSVVGLSHTGELFF
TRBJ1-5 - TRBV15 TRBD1 TGTGCCACCAGCCGGGGACAGGGAGATCAGCCCCAGCATTTT CATSRGQGDQPQHF
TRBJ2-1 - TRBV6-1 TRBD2 TGTGCCAGCAGTGAACTAGCGGGAGATCCGTTCTTC CASSELAGDPFF
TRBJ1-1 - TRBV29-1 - TGCAGCGCCCTGGACAGAGAGAACACTGAAGCTTTCTTT CSALDRENTEAFF
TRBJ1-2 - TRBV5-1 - TGCGCCAGCAGCTTGGAGGGAGGGTATGGCTACACCTTC CASSLEGGYGYTF
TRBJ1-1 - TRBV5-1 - TGCGCCAGCAGCTTTGAGGGAGTGAACACTGAAGCTTTCTTT CASSFEGVNTEAFF
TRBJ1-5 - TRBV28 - TGTGCCAGCAGTTTAGTGGGCAGGGCTTTTCAGCCCCAGCATTTT CASSLVGRAFQPQHF
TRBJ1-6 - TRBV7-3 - TGTGCCAGCAGCTTATCCGCCGGGTATAATTCACCCCTCCACTTT CASSLSAGYNSPLHF
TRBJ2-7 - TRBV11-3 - TGTGCCAGCAGCCGAGGTGGGGACATCTCCTACGAGCAGTACTTC CASSRGGDISYEQYF
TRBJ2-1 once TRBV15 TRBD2 TGTGCCACCAGCAGAAGCGGGAGCTCCTACAATGAGCAGTTCTTC CATSRSGSSYNEQFF
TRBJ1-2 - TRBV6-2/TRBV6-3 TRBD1 TGTGCCAGCAGTCGGGACAGCGGATATGGCTACACCTTC CASSRDSGYGYTF